The rows below give T cell receptor beta chains drawn from one sample of a study of T cells expressing NK-cell markers. No DNA is given; TCRdb re-called the 5' RACE reads and lists each CDR3 protein once. The sample's table shows 500,000 to 700,000 distinct CDR3 sequences. Sequenced sample: blood T cells: a sorted CD56 or NKG2C T cell subset, CD4+ or CD8+ T cells, or bulk PBMC T cells (not recorded which). All receptors come from a man younger than 30 in good health. Both conserved end residues are part of each CDR3. The order of the fields is J gene, V gene, CDR3 protein.

>TRBJ2-3|TRBV2
CAVYRQGGTDTQYF
>TRBJ1-1|TRBV7-2
CASSLEGGKYTEAFF
>TRBJ2-1|TRBV5-6
CASSLILAGYNEQFF
>TRBJ2-7|TRBV7-2
CASSSLAASGDYEQYF
>TRBJ2-1|TRBV9
CASSFGITSGSYNEQFF
>TRBJ1-4|TRBV12-3/TRBV12-4
CASSLRVLGEKLFF
>TRBJ2-1|TRBV4-2
CASSRAADLYNEQFF
>TRBJ2-1|TRBV10-3
CAIRGEVGWDSGRNEQFF
>TRBJ1-4|TRBV10-3
CAISHDREALFF
>TRBJ2-1|TRBV5-1
CASSQPGVAMGSREQFF
>TRBJ2-3|TRBV29-1
CSVKRTSALSDTQYF
>TRBJ2-2|TRBV4-2
CASSRTSGANTGELFF
>TRBJ2-7|TRBV5-1
CASSQSPGPYEQYF
>TRBJ2-7|TRBV4-3
CASSQESPGTSGYSYEQYF
>TRBJ1-2|TRBV12-3/TRBV12-4
CASSLAPGRNYGYTF
>TRBJ2-5|TRBV4-1
CASSQDETGALQETQYF
>TRBJ2-1|TRBV11-2
CASSLRISGRRQFF
>TRBJ2-1|TRBV6-2/TRBV6-3
CASGSGGSYNEQFF